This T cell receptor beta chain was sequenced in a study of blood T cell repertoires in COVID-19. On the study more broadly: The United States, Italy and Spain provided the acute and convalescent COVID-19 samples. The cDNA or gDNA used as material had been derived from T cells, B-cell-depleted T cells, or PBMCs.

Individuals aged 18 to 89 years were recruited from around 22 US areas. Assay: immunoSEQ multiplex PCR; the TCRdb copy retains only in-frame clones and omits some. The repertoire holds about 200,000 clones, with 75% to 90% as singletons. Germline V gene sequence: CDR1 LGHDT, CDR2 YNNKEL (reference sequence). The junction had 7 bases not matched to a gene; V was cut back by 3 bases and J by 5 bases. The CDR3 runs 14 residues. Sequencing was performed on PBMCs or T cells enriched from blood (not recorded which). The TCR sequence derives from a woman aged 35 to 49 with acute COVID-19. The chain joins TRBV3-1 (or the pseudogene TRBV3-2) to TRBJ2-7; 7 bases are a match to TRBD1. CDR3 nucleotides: TGTGCCAGCAGCCAGAGGGGGCAAGACGACGAGCAGTACTTC. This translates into CASSQRGQDDEQYF.